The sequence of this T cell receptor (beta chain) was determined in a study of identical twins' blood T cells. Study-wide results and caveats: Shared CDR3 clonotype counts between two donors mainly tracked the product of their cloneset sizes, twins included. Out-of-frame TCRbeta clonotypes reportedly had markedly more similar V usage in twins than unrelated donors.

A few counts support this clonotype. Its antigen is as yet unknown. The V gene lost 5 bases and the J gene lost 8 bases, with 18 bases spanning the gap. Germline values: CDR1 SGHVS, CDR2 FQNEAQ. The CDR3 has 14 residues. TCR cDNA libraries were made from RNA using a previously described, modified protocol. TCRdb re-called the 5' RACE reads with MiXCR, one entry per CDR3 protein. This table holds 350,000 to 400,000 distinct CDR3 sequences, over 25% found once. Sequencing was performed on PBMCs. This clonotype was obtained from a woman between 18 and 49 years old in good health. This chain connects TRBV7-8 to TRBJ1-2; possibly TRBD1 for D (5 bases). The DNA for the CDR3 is TGTGCCAGCAGCCCTAACCCAGGGATTGGGGGCTACACCTTC. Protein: CASSPNPGIGGYTF.